Below, 3 T cell receptor beta chains from the same sample are listed, as sequenced in a study of CD8 T cells in ankylosing spondylitis. Study-wide results and caveats: There was a TCR beta motif, made of eight highly homologous variants, that appeared characteristic of ankylosing spondylitis blood.

For these receptors, no antigen is known. TCRdb independently ran MiXCR on the 5' RACE reads; one entry per CDR3 protein. The table includes 750,000 to 850,000 distinct CDR3 sequences, 10% to 15% detected once. Sequenced: blood, either unsorted or a sorted T cell fraction (not recorded which). The receptors come from a male donor with ankylosing spondylitis.

This clonotype was found a few times. V gene TRBV18 combines with J gene TRBJ2-3; TRBD1 agrees at 7 bases. The CDR3 runs to 15 residues. The V gene end was trimmed by 3 bases and the J gene end by 0 bases; junction bases not matched to a gene: 3. The germline CDR1 and CDR2 sequences are KGHSH and LQKENI. The CDR3 spells CASSPPGQSTDTQYF. The CDR3 nucleotides are TGTGCCAGCTCACCCCCGGGACAGAGCACAGATACGCAGTATTTT.

The V call is TRBV28, the J call TRBJ2-7, with D perhaps matching TRBD2 (6 bases). CDR1 and CDR2 (germline): MDHEN, SYDVKM. Trimming stripped 8 bases from V and 0 bases from J, with 11 bases between. CDR3 length: 13 amino acids. The CDR3 nucleotides read TGTGCCAGCCGGGGGTGGGTCTCCTACGAGCAGTACTTC. Amino acid sequence: CASRGWVSYEQYF. Full variable domain (rest looked up from reference TRBV28 and TRBJ2-7): DVKVTQSSRYLVKRTGEKVFLECVQDMDHENMFWYRQDPGLGLRLIYFSYDVKMKEKGDIPEGYSVSREKKERFSLILESASTNQTSMYLCASRGWVSYEQYFGPGTRLTVT.

This clonotype was detected a few times. This chain joins TRBV20-1 and TRBJ1-5; D perhaps matches TRBD1 (5 bases). V lost 3 bases to trimming and J lost 7 bases, with 16 bases between them. CDR1 and CDR2 (germline): DFQATT, SNEGSKA (reference sequence). The CDR3 contains 14 residues. The CDR3 reads CSASVGGVAQPQHF. CDR3 bases: TGCAGTGCTAGCGTCGGGGGGGTGGCCCAGCCCCAGCATTTT.